Below, 23 T cell receptor beta chains from the same sample are listed, as sequenced in a study of blood T cell repertoires in COVID-19. Libraries were prepared by immunoSEQ multiplex PCR; TCRdb keeps only in-frame clonotypes and omits some of them. The sample contains fewer than 250,000 clones, 83% of which appear only once. The sequencing sample was made of peripheral blood. Receptors originate from a human donor in a cohort sampled during active COVID-19.

V and J are TRBV28 and TRBJ1-6; D is possibly TRBD1 (6 bases). Deletions cut 4 bases from V and 5 bases from J, with 9 bases between. The CDR3 contains 14 residues. Germline loops: CDR1 MDHEN, CDR2 SYDVKM. The CDR3 is CASSSGQDNSPLHF. As DNA, the CDR3 is TGTGCCAGCAGTTCGGGACAAGATAATTCACCCCTCCACTTT.

The V call is TRBV9, the J call TRBJ2-1, with TRBD1 matching over 7 bases. Unmatched junction bases numbered 6, after V lost 2 bases and J lost 4 bases. The germline V gene encodes CDR1 SGDLS and CDR2 YYNGEE. The CDR3 contains 15 residues. CDR3 in amino acids: CASSVYGTVYNEQFF. CDR3 nucleotides: TGTGCCAGCAGCGTTTACGGGACAGTATACAATGAGCAGTTCTTC.

The chain links TRBV30 to TRBJ1-5; 8 nucleotides match TRBD1. Germline lookup yields CDR1 GTSNPN and CDR2 SVGIG (reference sequence). V lost 3 bases to trimming and J lost 3 bases; unmatched junction nucleotides: 4. The CDR3 is 14 residues long. CDR3 in amino acids: CAWSWTGINQPQHF. The DNA of the CDR3 is TGTGCCTGGAGCTGGACAGGGATCAATCAGCCCCAGCATTTT.

The rearrangement joins TRBV5-4 to TRBJ1-1, with 9 positions matching TRBD1. The V segment lost 4 bases and the J segment 4 bases; nucleotides outside the gene matches: 8. The germline V gene encodes CDR1 SGHNT and CDR2 YYREEE (reference sequence). This CDR3 has 15 residues. CDR3 DNA sequence: TGTGCCAGCAGCACGGACAGGGGATCGTCCACTGAAGCTTTCTTT. It specifies CASSTDRGSSTEAFF.

Concerning this clone itself: This sample includes further DNA sequences coding for the same CDR3. V and J are TRBV6-5 and TRBJ1-4; D not certain. The V gene's germline CDR1 is MNHEY and CDR2 SVGAGI. The CDR3 contains 14 residues. The V end was cut by 4 bases, the J end by 0 bases, with 6 bases between. CDR3 amino acids: CASSLGATNEKLFF. The CDR3 nucleotides are TGTGCCAGCAGTTTGGGAGCAACTAATGAAAAACTGTTTTTT.

This chain joins TRBV12-5 and TRBJ2-5, with D perhaps matching TRBD2 (6 bases). V gave up 5 bases and J gave up 0 bases, with 16 bases separating them. Per germline, CDR1 LGHNT and CDR2 FRNRAP. The CDR3 is 16 amino acids. CDR3 amino acids: CASGTLLAENQETQYF. The CDR3 nucleotides are TGTGCTAGTGGTACCTTACTAGCAGAAAACCAAGAGACCCAGTACTTC. The full variable domain, rest sourced from reference TRBV12-5 and TRBJ2-5, is DARVTQTPRHKVTEMGQEVTMRCQPILGHNTVFWYRQTMMQGLELLAYFRNRAPLDDSGMPKDRFSAEMPDATLATLKIQPSEPRDSAVYFCASGTLLAENQETQYFGPGTRLLVL.

This chain uses TRBV7-8 with TRBJ2-2; D is ambiguous. V lost 0 bases to trimming and J lost 6 bases, with 11 bases between them. This CDR3 region has 15 residues. Per germline, CDR1 SGHVS and CDR2 FQNEAQ. CDR3 loop: CASSLARTRAGELFF. The CDR3 DNA sequence: TGTGCCAGCAGCTTAGCGCGTACCCGGGCCGGGGAGCTGTTTTTT.

This sequence joins TRBV18 and TRBJ2-6; D uncertain. Looked up from germline, CDR1 is KGHSH and CDR2 is LQKENI. Trimming took off 8 bases at V and 1 base at J, with 15 bases between the two ends. The CDR3 loop spans 16 amino acids. CDR3 coding DNA: TGTGCCAGCCCGAGTGGGCGATCGTCTGGGGCCAACGTCCTGACTTTC. Translation: CASPSGRSSGANVLTF.

V gene TRBV5-1 combines with J gene TRBJ2-5, with TRBD2 as a possible D gene (6 bases). Germline loops: CDR1 SGHRS, CDR2 YFSETQ. V lost 3 bases and J lost 3, with 15 bases in between. This CDR3 comprises 15 residues. CDR3 nucleotides: TGCGCCAGCAGCTCCCCGTACGGGGGAAAAGAGACCCAGTACTTC. Protein sequence: CASSSPYGGKETQYF.

The chain uses TRBV7-2 and TRBJ2-1; 7 bases align to TRBD1. V dropped 2 bases and J dropped 8; count of bases not matched to a gene: 3. The CDR3 consists of 13 residues. From germline, CDR1 is SGHTA and CDR2 FQGNSA. CDR3 amino acids: CASSLIDRDEQFF. CDR3 DNA sequence: TGTGCCAGCAGCTTAATCGACAGGGATGAGCAGTTCTTC.

This chain connects TRBV19 to TRBJ2-7; D possibly corresponds to TRBD2 (7 bases). The CDR3 extends over 14 amino acids. The germline gives CDR1 LNHDA, CDR2 SQIVND (reference sequence). Trimming removed 4 bases at V and 7 bases at J, with 17 bases between. CDR3 amino acids: CASSTKAGTKEQYF. CDR3 DNA: TGTGCCAGTAGTACCAAAGCGGGGACAAAAGAGCAGTACTTC.

The chain carries TRBV28 and TRBJ2-7; 7 bases agree with TRBD1. Germline-derived CDR1 and CDR2 are MDHEN and SYDVKM. The CDR3 is 15 amino acids. V trimming: 4 bases; J trimming: 3 bases; junction bases outside the gene matches: 9. DNA for the CDR3: TGTGCCAGCAGTTCCCTCGGGACAGTGGGCTACGAGCAGTACTTC. It yields the protein CASSSLGTVGYEQYF. Filled out from reference TRBV28 and TRBJ2-7, the complete variable domain reads DVKVTQSSRYLVKRTGEKVFLECVQDMDHENMFWYRQDPGLGLRLIYFSYDVKMKEKGDIPEGYSVSREKKERFSLILESASTNQTSMYLCASSSLGTVGYEQYFGPGTRLTVT.

This chain connects TRBV7-6 to TRBJ2-3, with 7 bases aligning to TRBD1. This CDR3 has 14 residues. Germline V gives CDR1 SGHVS, CDR2 FNYEAQ. J was trimmed by 5 bases and V by 5 bases; bases with no gene match: 7. The DNA of the CDR3 is TGTGCCAGCAGCCCGGGGACAGTAGTAGATACGCAGTATTTT. Its protein product is CASSPGTVVDTQYF.

The CDR3 sequence: CSVAQGEGTEAFF. Here the CDR3 DNA reads TGCAGCGTTGCACAGGGTGAAGGCACTGAAGCTTTCTTT. The V and J genes are TRBV29-1 and TRBJ1-1; the D gene is possibly TRBD1 (6 bases). The V gene lost 4 bases and the J gene lost 4 bases, with 13 bases spanning the gap. Per germline, CDR1 SQVTM and CDR2 ANQGSEA. This CDR3 has 13 amino acids.

The rearrangement links TRBV7-9 to TRBJ2-7; D perhaps matches TRBD2 (5 bases). The CDR3 contains 15 residues. Trimming cost V 2 bases and J 2 bases, with 13 bases left between them. Germline CDR1 is SEHNR and CDR2 is FQNEAQ (reference sequence). CDR3 loop: CASSLSYGETYEQYF. The DNA of the CDR3 is TGTGCCAGCAGCTTAAGCTACGGGGAGACCTACGAGCAGTACTTC.

This rearrangement joins TRBV5-5 to TRBJ2-3; 7 bases match TRBD2. The V gene's germline CDR1 is SGHKS and CDR2 YYEKEE (reference sequence). The CDR3 length is 16 residues. V trimming: 4 bases; J trimming: 0 bases; junction bases outside the gene matches: 8. CDR3 DNA sequence: TGTGCCAGCAGCCTGTTCGGGCGGGGGAGCACAGATACGCAGTATTTT. Translation gives CASSLFGRGSTDTQYF.

The rearrangement uses TRBV3-1 (or the pseudogene TRBV3-2) and TRBJ2-3; D is perhaps TRBD2 (5 bases). V was shortened by 0 bases and J by 1 base, with 11 bases between the two germline ends. Germline CDR1 LGHDT, CDR2 YNNKEL (reference sequence). The CDR3 has 16 amino acids. CDR3 region: CASSQDSGLRTDTQYF. The CDR3 DNA follows: TGTGCCAGCAGCCAAGATTCCGGACTCCGCACAGATACGCAGTATTTT.

The chain links TRBV9 to TRBJ1-1, with 8 nucleotides matching TRBD1. This CDR3 is built from 15 residues. Germline V CDR1 and CDR2: SGDLS, YYNGEE. V dropped 4 bases and J dropped 2; count of bases not matched to a gene: 7. CDR3 coding DNA: TGTGCCAGCAGCCCGAGACAGGGGACCAACACTGAAGCTTTCTTT. This sequence encodes CASSPRQGTNTEAFF.

V and J are TRBV7-9 and TRBJ2-1; the D gene is possibly TRBD2 (6 bases). V dropped 4 bases and J dropped 6 bases, with 19 bases sitting between them. CDR3 length equals 16 residues. Germline CDR1 is SEHNR and CDR2 is FQNEAQ (reference sequence). CDR3 sequence: CASSSMGGAYLNEQFF. The CDR3 DNA reads as TGTGCCAGCAGCTCCATGGGCGGGGCCTACCTCAATGAGCAGTTCTTC.

This clone was counted at least ten times. The chain uses TRBV5-1 and TRBJ2-3; 11 nucleotides agree with TRBD2. The ends lost 2 bases at V and 0 bases at J; junction bases unmatched: 2. CDR3 length equals 16 residues. Germline values: CDR1 SGHRS, CDR2 YFSETQ. CDR3 sequence (DNA): TGCGCCAGCAGCTTTGGGACTAGCGGCAGCACAGATACGCAGTATTTT. Translating it yields CASSFGTSGSTDTQYF.

J is TRBJ2-6 and V is TRBV24-1; TRBD1 matches 9 bases. CDR1 and CDR2 (germline): KGHDR, SFDVKD. The V segment lost 6 bases and the J segment 3 bases; nucleotides outside the gene matches: 8. CDR3 size: 17 residues. The CDR3 bases are TGTGCCACCAGTCCTCCGGGACAGGGTAATGGGGCCAACGTCCTGACTTTC. Translation gives CATSPPGQGNGANVLTF.

V usage is TRBV30 and J usage is TRBJ1-6; no reliable D call. V lost 1 base and J lost 7, with 20 bases in between. Per the germline V gene, CDR1 is GTSNPN and CDR2 is SVGIG (reference sequence). The CDR3 spans 17 residues. In DNA, the CDR3 is TGTGCCTGGAGTGGAATAGGAGTGATCCTTCTCAATTCACCCCTCCACTTT. Translated: CAWSGIGVILLNSPLHF.

The V gene is TRBV3-1 (or the pseudogene TRBV3-2), the J gene TRBJ1-1; D is unclear. This CDR3 contains 15 residues. V gave up 3 bases and J gave up 6 bases, with 17 bases separating them. The germline V gene has CDR1 LGHDT and CDR2 YNNKEL (reference sequence). The CDR3 sequence is CASSHFAGTVSEAFF. The CDR3 region has the DNA TGTGCCAGCAGCCACTTCGCAGGTACGGTGTCTGAAGCTTTCTTT.